This entry lists 20 T cell receptor beta chains sequenced from one sample in a study of beta chain features in type 1 diabetes. Investigators reverse transcribed all isolated RNA, so they sequenced expressed TCRB transcripts. Clones were read by immunoSEQ multiplex PCR, and TCRdb kept only the in-frame ones, dropping some. The data hold 110,000 to 150,000 clones, with 9.7% observed a single time. Specimen: central memory CD4+ T cells from blood. The receptors shown here come from a woman aged 40 to 50 in good health.

The rearrangement links TRBV5-1 to TRBJ1-2, with unresolved D. Germline V gene lookup returns CDR1 SGHRS and CDR2 YFSETQ. This CDR3 is built from 13 residues. V was pared by 4 bases and J by 8 bases, with 15 bases between. CDR3 residues: CASSPSGGGGYTF. As DNA, the CDR3 is TGCGCCAGCAGCCCAAGCGGTGGAGGGGGCTACACCTTC.

The gene calls are TRBV27 and TRBJ1-6; 8 bases match TRBD1. The V segment lost 4 bases and the J segment 10 bases; nucleotides outside the gene matches: 9. The CDR3 has 15 amino acids. Germline V gives CDR1 MNHEY, CDR2 SMNVEV (reference sequence). This CDR3 reads CASSSLDRDRSPLHF. DNA for the CDR3: TGTGCCAGCAGTTCACTGGACAGGGATCGATCACCCCTCCACTTT.

This chain uses TRBV18 with TRBJ1-1; 7 bases are shared with TRBD1. V lost 2 bases, J lost 3 bases, and 9 bases stayed unmatched. The CDR3 is 16 residues long. In germline, CDR1 is KGHSH, CDR2 LQKENI. The DNA for the CDR3 is TGTGCCAGCTCACCATTGGAGGGAAGGGGGCACACTGAAGCTTTCTTT. Encoded protein: CASSPLEGRGHTEAFF.

There are a few counts of this clone. J is TRBJ1-4 and V is TRBV19; D is uncertain. Deletions cut 8 bases from V and 6 bases from J, with 7 bases between. The CDR3 is 11 residues long. Germline-derived CDR1 and CDR2 are LNHDA and SQIVND (reference sequence). The DNA for the CDR3 is TGTGCCAGTGTCCATTATGAAAAACTGTTTTTT. Protein sequence: CASVHYEKLFF. Full variable domain (remainder filled in from reference TRBV19 and TRBJ1-4): DGGITQSPKYLFRKEGQNVTLSCEQNLNHDAMYWYRQDPGQGLRLIYYSQIVNDFQKGDIAEGYSVSREKKESFPLTVTSAQKNPTAFYLCASVHYEKLFFGSGTQLSVL.

The chain recombines TRBV11-2 with TRBJ1-2; 7 bases match TRBD1. With 5 bases clipped from V and 8 bases from J, the junction kept 14 bases outside the gene matches. This CDR3 comprises 15 residues. Per the germline V gene, CDR1 is SGHAT and CDR2 is FQNNGV. The CDR3 spells CASSLGTEAAWGYTF. The CDR3 nucleotides read TGTGCCAGCAGCCTGGGGACAGAGGCCGCCTGGGGCTACACCTTC. The whole variable domain, filled in from reference TRBV11-2 and TRBJ1-2, reads EAGVAQSPRYKIIEKRQSVAFWCNPISGHATLYWYQQILGQGPKLLIQFQNNGVVDDSQLPKDRFSAERLKGVDSTLKIQPAKLEDSAVYLCASSLGTEAAWGYTFGSGTRLTVV.

Regarding this clone: A clone one base away is much larger, so this may be a read error. The chain couples TRBV2 to TRBJ2-7; D gene uncertain. The ends were cut back, 5 bases at V and 3 bases at J, with 8 bases in the middle. The CDR3 runs 12 residues. The V gene's germline CDR1 is SNHLY and CDR2 FYNNEI. The DNA for the CDR3 is TGTGCCAGCAGTCCTACCTTCTACGAGCAGTACTTC. Its translation is CASSPTFYEQYF. The variable domain in full, with the rest retrieved from reference TRBV2 and TRBJ2-7, is EPEVTQTPSHQVTQMGQEVILRCVPISNHLYFYWYRQILGQKVEFLVSFYNNEISEKSEIFDDQFSVERPDGSNFTLKIRSTKLEDSAMYFCASSPTFYEQYFGPGTRLTVT.

The chain carries TRBV5-1 and TRBJ1-3; D unclear. Between the trimmed V and J ends, which lost 10 bases and 0 bases, there was a span of 11 bases. The CDR3 is 13 amino acids. CDR1 SGHRS and CDR2 YFSETQ come from the germline V gene. The chain's CDR3 is CASKADSGNTIYF. The CDR3 coding sequence is TGCGCCTCAAAAGCGGACTCTGGAAACACCATATATTTT.

Only a few counts were recorded for this clone. This chain links TRBV6-1 with TRBJ2-3, with D possibly TRBD1 on 7 matching bases. The CDR3 consists of 14 residues. Germline V gene sequence: CDR1 MNHNS, CDR2 SASEGT. The ends were cut back, 10 bases at V and 2 bases at J, with 16 bases in the middle. The CDR3 spells CAIRRDRFTDTQYF. In DNA form, the CDR3 reads TGTGCCATTCGGCGGGACAGATTCACAGATACGCAGTATTTT.

In this sample, this clone turned up a few times. This sequence joins TRBV29-1 and TRBJ1-1; D not certain. Germline V gene data show CDR1 as SQVTM and CDR2 as ANQGSEA. This CDR3 region has 14 residues. V lost 2 bases, J lost 0 bases, and 10 bases lay in between. The CDR3 nucleotides read TGCAGCGTTGAAAGTCCAGAAATGAACACTGAAGCTTTCTTT. Its translation: CSVESPEMNTEAFF.

This rearrangement joins TRBV5-1 to TRBJ2-3; D remains unclear. Germline V gives CDR1 SGHRS, CDR2 YFSETQ. Trimming took off 4 bases at V and 6 bases at J, with 15 bases between the two ends. The CDR3 covers 14 residues. CDR3 bases: TGCGCCAGCAGCATCTCCCCGTCGAGGGATACGCAGTATTTT. Protein sequence: CASSISPSRDTQYF.

This clone was recorded at least ten times. The chain joins TRBV9 to TRBJ2-2; a possible D gene is TRBD2 (6 bases). This CDR3 is 13 amino acids long. V lost 3 bases to trimming and J lost 7 bases, with 10 bases between them. Germline loops: CDR1 SGDLS, CDR2 YYNGEE. Written as DNA, the CDR3 is TGTGCCAGCAGCGAGGGGACTGGCGGGGAGCTGTTTTTT. Encoded protein: CASSEGTGGELFF.

The rearrangement uses TRBV11-2 and TRBJ2-3, with D uncertain. V gave up 0 bases and J gave up 6 bases, with 7 bases separating them. The CDR3 is 13 residues long. CDR1 and CDR2 (germline): SGHAT, FQNNGV. The CDR3, as DNA: TGTGCCAGCAGCTTAGATCCCTACGATACGCAGTATTTT. This gives the protein CASSLDPYDTQYF.

This chain links TRBV7-2 with TRBJ2-1; 8 nucleotides line up with TRBD2. CDR3 length: 19 amino acids. V was pared by 5 bases and J by 0 bases, with 15 bases of the junction left unmatched. Germline V lookup: CDR1 SGHTA, CDR2 FQGNSA. CDR3 bases: TGTGCCAGCAGCGCACCGTTTTTGAACGGGGGGGCCTCCTACAATGAGCAGTTCTTC. Its protein is CASSAPFLNGGASYNEQFF.

The DNA for the CDR3 is TGTGCCAGCTCACCACGCCTAGCGGGGGAGAGAGATACGCAGTATTTT. Its translation is CASSPRLAGERDTQYF. This sequence joins TRBV18 and TRBJ2-3; 10 positions agree with TRBD2. CDR3 length equals 16 residues. V dropped 1 base and J dropped 5; count of bases not matched to a gene: 6. CDR1 is KGHSH, CDR2 LQKENI, per germline.

This clone has a handful of counts. The chain recombines TRBV14 with TRBJ2-7; tentative D call: TRBD1 (7 bases). The germline gives CDR1 SGHDN, CDR2 FVKESK. The V end was cut by 9 bases, the J end by 4 bases, with 19 bases between. The CDR3 extends over 14 amino acids. CDR3 sequence: CASSRQGGNYEQYF. Here the CDR3 DNA reads TGTGCCAGTTCGAGACAGGGAGGAAATTACGAGCAGTACTTC.

The chain has TRBV7-9 and TRBJ1-1; D is unclear. Per germline, CDR1 SEHNR and CDR2 FQNEAQ (reference sequence). There are 11 residues in the CDR3. The V gene lost 5 bases and the J gene lost 7 bases, with 8 bases spanning the gap. The CDR3 sequence: CASSAVREAFF. In DNA form, the CDR3 reads TGTGCCAGCAGCGCGGTCCGTGAAGCTTTCTTT.

The V gene is TRBV10-1, the J gene TRBJ2-5; 7 positions agree with TRBD2. CDR1 is WNHNN, CDR2 SYGVQD, per germline (reference sequence). The CDR3 is 15 residues long. V was pared by 2 bases and J by 1 base, with 4 bases of the junction left unmatched. The CDR3 protein is CASSEVRGGQETQYF. The CDR3 nucleotides are TGCGCCAGCAGTGAGGTCCGCGGGGGCCAAGAGACCCAGTACTTC.

The table lists this clone with a few counts. The junction differs from germline at one of its ends, possibly a read error. The chain links TRBV4-1 to TRBJ1-5; D not certain. CDR1 and CDR2 (germline): MGHRA, YSYEKL. The length of the CDR3 is 15 residues. The CDR3 region has the DNA TGTGCCAGCAGCCAAAATAGGCAGGCCAATCAGCCCCAGCATTTT. Its protein is CASSQNRQANQPQHF.

The rearrangement links TRBV25-1 to TRBJ2-3, with 8 bases aligning to TRBD1. Germline CDR1 and CDR2: MGHDK and SYGVNS. The CDR3 covers 15 residues. V gave up 6 bases and J gave up 2 bases; unmatched junction bases: 7. The CDR3 DNA reads as TGTGCCAGCAGCTTGGGGGACAGGACCACAGATACGCAGTATTTT. It yields the protein CASSLGDRTTDTQYF.

There are a few counts of this clone. This sequence joins TRBV19 and TRBJ2-5; D is possibly TRBD1 (5 bases). Trimming pared 3 bases from V and 4 bases from J, leaving 6 bases between. The CDR3 is 12 residues long. CDR1 is LNHDA, CDR2 SQIVND, per germline (reference sequence). CDR3 sequence: CASSITGETQYF. The CDR3 DNA is TGTGCCAGTAGTATTACAGGAGAGACCCAGTACTTC.